This T cell receptor (beta chain) was identified in a study of CD8 T cells in Susac syndrome. Background on the study: Blood was drawn from Susac syndrome patients while they were therapy-naive, on corticosteroids, or on intravenous immunoglobulin alone.

CD8+ and CD4+ T cells taken from blood had their TCR beta sequenced. The RNA, 0.5 to 1 ug, was put through reverse transcription using random hexamers. The amplification used immunoSEQ multiplex PCR on TCR beta CDR3; it spanned 54 Vbeta and 13 Jbeta. From the immunoSEQ multiplex PCR reads, TCRdb called clonotypes with MiXCR, one entry per CDR3 protein. The repertoire holds tens of thousands of distinct CDR3 sequences, with 93% as singletons. Trimming stripped 6 bases from V and 5 bases from J, with 17 bases between. Germline assignment: CDR1 SGHRS and CDR2 YFSETQ. CDR3 length equals 14 residues. The receptor's source is a human donor with Susac syndrome. Sequencing was done on a sample of CD4+ T cells from PBMCs. The chain is built from TRBV5-1 and TRBJ1-1; D unclear. This CDR3 is CASTLFPGETEAFF. The CDR3 nucleotides are TGCGCCAGCACCCTATTCCCCGGTGAGACTGAAGCTTTCTTT.